These 8 T cell receptor beta chains originate from one sample sequenced in a study of tumor and adjacent non-tumor tissue in lung cancer (dated by TCRdb to the late 2010s). RNA was isolated from bulk, unsorted tissue, and RNA quality was assessed with a NanoDrop ND-1000 and an Agilent 2100. The receptor library was made with multiplex PCR. Sequencing was performed on an Illumina HiSeq 2500. TCRbeta libraries were constructed through three rounds of nested PCR with primers (Table S4) according to protocols adapted from ARM-PCR. Clones were called with MiXCR by TCRdb after fastp trimmed the public reads at Q25, and only in-frame beta chains were retained. Identical CDR3 protein sequences are pooled into one entry, listed with their most common genes and DNA. The sample includes over 110,000 distinct CDR3 sequences, with around 60% observed a single time. Clones ranked in the top ten supply around a sixth of the sample.

The material sequenced was lung tumor tissue. Receptor source: a man in his 60s with small cell lung cancer.

Regarding this clonotype: Without the conserved terminal phenylalanine or tryptophan, this CDR3 likely stems from a read error. The chain uses TRBV20-1 and TRBJ2-5, with TRBD2 identical over 13 bases. V shed 1 base, J shed 8 bases, and the junction held 16 bases outside the gene matches. CDR1 is DFQATT and CDR2 is SNEGSKA in the germline V gene (reference sequence). There are 18 residues in the CDR3. The CDR3 reads CSARATGTSGTTGATQYS. The CDR3 region has the DNA TGCAGTGCTAGAGCCACCGGGACTAGCGGGACCACGGGGGCTACCCAGTACTCC.

J is TRBJ2-1 and V is TRBV10-3, with 8 bases aligning to TRBD2. There are 14 residues in the CDR3. With V trimmed by 11 bases and J by 4 bases, 10 bases remained unmatched. CDR1 is ENHRY and CDR2 is SYGVKD in the germline V gene. Here the CDR3 reads CASSGTRGYNEQFF. The CDR3 DNA reads TGTGCCTCCTCCGGGACTAGAGGTTACAATGAGCAGTTCTTC.

This clonotype has only a few counts. V usage is TRBV11-3 and J usage is TRBJ2-1; D perhaps matches TRBD2 (5 bases). Germline loops: CDR1 SGHNT, CDR2 YENEEA. The CDR3 runs 14 residues. DNA for the CDR3: TGTGTCAGGAGATTATCTCGAGGGAGCAATGAGCAGTTCTTC. Its protein is CVRRLSRGSNEQFF.

This clonotype was detected ten times or more. V usage is TRBV4-2 and J usage is TRBJ2-5; 12 bases are a match to TRBD1. The CDR3 extends over 19 amino acids. The germline V gene has CDR1 LGHNA and CDR2 YNFKEQ. V gave up 0 bases and J gave up 2 bases; unmatched junction bases: 10. Written as DNA, the CDR3 is TGTGCCAGCAGCCAAGATGATTGGGGGACAGGGGGCCGTCAAGAGACCCAGTACTTC. Protein product: CASSQDDWGTGGRQETQYF.

To note about this clonotype: Relative to the germline gene, one junction end is altered; a read error may explain this. The chain carries TRBV11-3 and TRBJ2-1, with D possibly TRBD2 on 5 matching bases. CDR1 and CDR2 from the germline V gene are SGHNT and YENEEA. The CDR3 runs to 17 residues. CDR3: CTGSLTPVGVWSSEQFF. CDR3 coding DNA: TGCACCGGCAGCTTAACCCCGGTCGGGGTATGGTCGAGTGAGCAGTTCTTC.

This clonotype appeared many times. The chain carries TRBV14 and TRBJ2-3; tentative D call: TRBD2 (6 bases). The CDR3 totals 14 residues. CDR1 is SGHDN, CDR2 FVKESK, per germline. V lost 1 base, J lost 6 bases, and 11 bases lay in between. As DNA, the CDR3 is TGTGCCAGCAGCCAAGGACTGGAGGGGGATACGCAGTATTTT. Its translation: CASSQGLEGDTQYF.

The chain uses TRBV4-1 and TRBJ1-5; D remains ambiguous. Trimming removed 4 bases at V and 6 bases at J, with 16 bases between. Germline CDR1 and CDR2: MGHRA and YSYEKL. This CDR3 has 15 amino acids. The CDR3 spells CASSRGERAGQPQHF. Here the CDR3 DNA reads TGCGCCAGCAGCCGAGGTGAGAGGGCGGGTCAGCCCCAGCATTTT.

Concerning this clonotype itself: One junction end does not reproduce the germline sequence, and a read error may be involved. This chain uses TRBV11-1 with TRBJ2-7; perhaps D is TRBD1 or TRBD2 (5 bases each). The CDR3 loop spans 15 amino acids. The V gene's germline CDR1 is SGHAT and CDR2 FQDESV (reference sequence). CDR3 sequence (DNA): TGTGCCAACAGCCAGGTCAGGGACGCCTCCTACGAGCAGTACTTC. This sequence encodes CANSQVRDASYEQYF. The whole variable domain, remainder taken from reference TRBV11-1 and TRBJ2-7, is EAEVAQSPRYKITEKSQAVAFWCDPISGHATLYWYRQILGQGPELLVQFQDESVVDDSQLPKDRFSAERLKGVDSTLKIQPAELGDSAMYLCANSQVRDASYEQYFGPGTRLTVT.